The next 24 T cell receptor beta chains were all read from a single sample in a study of blood T cell repertoires in COVID-19. Assay used: immunoSEQ multiplex PCR; TCRdb lists only in-frame clones, some missing. Found here are some 180,000 clones, 88% of them singletons; the top ten hold 6%. The sample was peripheral blood. The receptors derive from a man aged 35 to 55 with active or convalescent COVID-19.

This rearrangement joins TRBV28 to TRBJ1-2; a weak D match, TRBD1 (6 bases). V shed 7 bases and J shed 8 bases, with 17 bases lying between them. The length of the CDR3 is 13 residues. Germline assignment: CDR1 MDHEN and CDR2 SYDVKM. As DNA, the CDR3 is TGTGCCAGCACCCCTCCAGGGGCTCGGGGCTACACCTTC. Translated, it gives CASTPPGARGYTF.

The J gene is TRBJ1-6, the V gene TRBV2; 10 nucleotides match TRBD1. The germline gives CDR1 SNHLY, CDR2 FYNNEI. The trim removed 3 bases at V and 10 bases at J, leaving 3 bases unmatched. This CDR3 spans 14 amino acids. The CDR3 here is CASSDGTGVSPLHF. For the CDR3, the DNA is TGTGCCAGCAGTGACGGGACAGGGGTGTCACCCCTCCACTTT.

The gene calls are TRBV5-1 and TRBJ2-4; D is unclear. The CDR3 consists of 14 residues. Germline V gene lookup returns CDR1 SGHRS and CDR2 YFSETQ. Trimming shortened V by 2 bases and J by 1 base, and 7 bases separated the two germline ends. CDR3 sequence reads: CASSFFPAKNIQYF. CDR3 in DNA: TGCGCCAGCAGCTTTTTCCCGGCCAAAAACATTCAGTACTTC. Filled out from reference TRBV5-1 and TRBJ2-4, the complete variable domain reads KAGVTQTPRYLIKTRGQQVTLSCSPISGHRSVSWYQQTPGQGLQFLFEYFSETQRNKGNFPGRFSGRQFSNSRSEMNVSTLELGDSALYLCASSFFPAKNIQYFGAGTRLSVL.

This chain connects TRBV5-1 to TRBJ2-1; 9 nucleotides align to TRBD1. The V gene end was trimmed by 3 bases and the J gene end by 5 bases; junction bases not matched to a gene: 6. CDR3 length: 15 amino acids. In germline, CDR1 is SGHRS, CDR2 YFSETQ. CDR3 bases: TGCGCCAGCAGCTCGGGGACAGGGTCTCACAATGAGCAGTTCTTC. This codes for CASSSGTGSHNEQFF.

Regarding this clone: One junction end disagrees with the germline gene, perhaps due to a read error. The V gene is TRBV7-9, the J gene TRBJ1-2; D is possibly TRBD1 (6 bases). The CDR3 consists of 12 residues. Germline assignment: CDR1 SEHNR and CDR2 FQNEAQ (reference sequence). Here the CDR3 reads CASSPTGPPRSF. Written as DNA, the CDR3 is TGTGCCAGCAGCCCTACAGGGCCACCTAGGTCCTTC.

V and J are TRBV11-2 and TRBJ1-4; 7 bases are a match to TRBD1. CDR3 size: 15 residues. Germline-derived CDR1 and CDR2 are SGHAT and FQNNGV. The ends lost 3 bases at V and 8 bases at J; junction bases unmatched: 9. CDR3 nucleotides: TGTGCCAGCAGCTTGACGGACAGGCCGACCGAAAAACTGTTTTTT. It is translated as CASSLTDRPTEKLFF.

The J gene is TRBJ2-2, the V gene TRBV21-1; the table's D call TRBD1 went unverified against the DNA. TRBV21-1 counts as a pseudogene. This CDR3 is built from 16 residues. This chain's CDR3 is CASSKEEQGYTGELFF. DNA of the CDR3: TGTGCCAGCAGCAAAGAGGAACAGGGATACACCGGGGAGCTGTTTTTT.

The genes are TRBV10-3 and TRBJ1-1, with 7 bases lining up with TRBD1. The CDR3 loop spans 13 amino acids. Germline values: CDR1 ENHRY, CDR2 SYGVKD. V lost 10 bases, J lost 6 bases, and 11 bases stayed unmatched. The CDR3 loop is CATEDRAYAEAFF. CDR3 DNA sequence: TGTGCCACGGAAGACAGGGCGTATGCTGAAGCTTTCTTT.

V and J are TRBV28 and TRBJ1-1; no reliable D call. This CDR3 is built from 18 residues. Deletions cut 0 bases from V and 0 bases from J, with 17 bases between. Germline CDR1 and CDR2: MDHEN and SYDVKM. The CDR3 DNA reads as TGTGCCAGCAGTTTATGGGAGGTCCGGCGCCCGGTGAACACTGAAGCTTTCTTT. This encodes CASSLWEVRRPVNTEAFF.

The chain employs TRBV14 and TRBJ2-6, with D tentatively TRBD1 (5 bases). The CDR3 spans 19 residues. The V gene's germline CDR1 is SGHDN and CDR2 FVKESK. V lost 0 bases and J lost 0, with 15 bases in between. This chain's CDR3 is CASSQDWTSRSSGANVLTF. Here the CDR3 DNA reads TGTGCCAGCAGCCAAGATTGGACATCCCGAAGCTCTGGGGCCAACGTCCTGACTTTC.

The CDR3 nucleotides read TGTGCCAGTAGCGCCAGGGCCCATGGGGAGCCCCAGCATTTT. It encodes CASSARAHGEPQHF. This chain connects TRBV19 to TRBJ1-5, with a tentative D call TRBD1 (5 bases). CDR1 and CDR2 (germline): LNHDA, SQIVND (reference sequence). This CDR3 is built from 14 residues. V shed 6 bases and J shed 8 bases, with 17 bases lying between them. The full variable domain, completed using reference TRBV19 and TRBJ1-5, is DGGITQSPKYLFRKEGQNVTLSCEQNLNHDAMYWYRQDPGQGLRLIYYSQIVNDFQKGDIAEGYSVSREKKESFPLTVTSAQKNPTAFYLCASSARAHGEPQHFGDGTRLSIL.

The gene calls are TRBV29-1 and TRBJ2-7; the match to TRBD1 covers 10 bases. Germline CDR1 SQVTM, CDR2 ANQGSEA. V trimming: 7 bases; J trimming: 4 bases; junction bases outside the gene matches: 10. CDR3 length: 14 residues. The CDR3 DNA follows: TGCAGCGGGATGACGACAGGGGGCCGGTACGAGCAGTACTTC. Protein product: CSGMTTGGRYEQYF.

This chain links TRBV24-1 with TRBJ1-2, with D possibly TRBD1 on 6 matching bases. In germline, CDR1 is KGHDR, CDR2 SFDVKD. The CDR3 sequence is 15 residues long. V lost 8 bases and J lost 2, with 17 bases in between. The CDR3 loop reads CATNTRKGDNYGYTF. CDR3 DNA sequence: TGTGCCACCAACACTCGGAAGGGGGACAACTATGGCTACACCTTC.

The V gene is TRBV7-2, the J gene TRBJ2-7; TRBD2 agrees at 7 bases. The CDR3 is 13 residues long. With V trimmed by 4 bases and J by 12 bases, 12 bases remained unmatched. Looked up from germline, CDR1 is SGHTA and CDR2 is FQGNSA. CDR3 loop: CASSWEGRGNPYF. The CDR3 nucleotides read TGTGCCAGCAGCTGGGAGGGACGTGGGAATCCGTACTTC.

The chain couples TRBV2 to TRBJ1-1; no reliable D call. CDR1 is SNHLY, CDR2 FYNNEI, per germline. Trimming took 7 bases from V and 8 from J, leaving 11 bases between them. CDR3 length equals 11 residues. CDR3 loop: CASILLAEAFF. The CDR3 DNA follows: TGTGCCAGCATCCTACTAGCCGAAGCTTTCTTT.

This clone was counted a single time. The chain combines TRBV15 with TRBJ2-5, with 7 bases fitting TRBD1. V shed 3 bases and J 0 bases; nucleotides not matched to a gene: 19. Per the germline V gene, CDR1 is LNHNV and CDR2 is YYDKDF (reference sequence). The CDR3 loop spans 20 amino acids. CDR3 protein: CATSRGRQGPRPKYQETQYF. The CDR3, as DNA: TGTGCCACCAGCAGGGGAAGACAGGGCCCAAGGCCCAAGTACCAAGAGACCCAGTACTTC.

This chain uses TRBV7-9 with TRBJ1-2, with TRBD1 matching 9 bases. Trimming took 1 base from V and 4 from J; bases not matched to a gene: 4. The CDR3 covers 15 residues. Germline lookup yields CDR1 SEHNR and CDR2 FQNEAQ (reference sequence). This CDR3 is CASSLGDRVFYGYTF. In DNA, the CDR3 is TGTGCCAGCAGCTTAGGGGACAGGGTCTTCTATGGCTACACCTTC.

The chain combines TRBV5-6 with TRBJ1-1; the D gene is possibly TRBD1 (5 bases). The CDR3 consists of 15 residues. The V gene's germline CDR1 is SGHDT and CDR2 YYEEEE. Trimming removed 4 bases at V and 0 bases at J, with 13 bases between. CDR3 DNA: TGTGCCAGCAGCCCGGACGGACATCTGAACACTGAAGCTTTCTTT. Its translation is CASSPDGHLNTEAFF.

The chain combines TRBV28 with TRBJ1-1; D remains unclear. The CDR3 has 13 residues. From germline, CDR1 is MDHEN and CDR2 SYDVKM. Trimming left V 3 bases short and J 0 bases short, with 5 bases between. The CDR3 here is CASSFGMNTEAFF. CDR3 in DNA: TGTGCCAGCAGTTTCGGGATGAACACTGAAGCTTTCTTT.

This chain connects TRBV10-2 to TRBJ1-6, with D possibly matching TRBD1 (6 bases). Germline CDR1 reads WSHSY; CDR2 reads SAAADI. The CDR3 runs to 13 residues. Trimming took off 7 bases at V and 7 bases at J, with 11 bases between the two ends. Here the CDR3 DNA reads TGCGCCAGCACTCAGGGGAACAATTCACCCCTCCACTTT. Translation gives CASTQGNNSPLHF.

This sequence joins TRBV6-5 and TRBJ1-6; TRBD1 is a possible D gene (5 bases). Germline V CDR1 and CDR2: MNHEY, SVGAGI. Trimming removed 5 bases from V and 7 bases from J, with 6 bases in between. This CDR3 region has 12 residues. DNA of the CDR3: TGTGCCAGCAGTAACAGGAATTCACCCCTCCACTTT. Translated, it gives CASSNRNSPLHF.

The chain links TRBV3-1 (or the pseudogene TRBV3-2) to TRBJ2-7; D perhaps matches TRBD1 (6 bases). The CDR3 is 16 residues long. V lost 2 bases and J lost 3, with 17 bases in between. The germline V gene has CDR1 LGHDT and CDR2 YNNKEL (reference sequence). Written as DNA, the CDR3 is TGTGCCAGCAGCCAACTAGGGCAGGGGTGGGGCTACGAGCAGTACTTC. Its protein is CASSQLGQGWGYEQYF.

The rearrangement uses TRBV27 and TRBJ1-1; a weak D match, TRBD1 (6 bases). With 2 bases removed from V and 3 bases from J, the gap between germline ends came to 10 bases. In germline, CDR1 is MNHEY, CDR2 SMNVEV (reference sequence). The CDR3 totals 14 residues. The CDR3 region is CASSLAGVYTEAFF. The CDR3 DNA follows: TGTGCCAGCAGTTTAGCAGGGGTTTACACTGAAGCTTTCTTT.

The genes are TRBV19 and TRBJ1-5, with D maybe TRBD1 (5 bases). The germline V gene has CDR1 LNHDA and CDR2 SQIVND (reference sequence). The CDR3 loop spans 15 amino acids. V shed 3 bases and J shed 6 bases, with 15 bases lying between them. The CDR3 sequence is CASSISRQGGQPQHF. In nucleotides, the CDR3 is TGTGCCAGTAGTATTTCTAGGCAGGGTGGTCAGCCCCAGCATTTT.